The 15 T cell receptor beta chains in this list originate from one sample, sequenced in a study of chemoradiotherapy in HPV16-positive cancers. Repertoires were generated with immunoSEQ multiplex PCR, while TCRdb's copy carries only in-frame clones and drops some. The profile shows about 23,000 clones, about 90% of them singletons. Sequencing was performed on blood, taken from a patient who underwent chemoradiotherapy. All receptors come from a human donor with HPV-associated anogenital cancer.

Only a few counts were recorded for this clone. The V call is TRBV7-6, the J call TRBJ2-2; D gene uncertain. CDR3 length: 13 residues. V shed 1 base and J shed 6 bases, with 6 bases lying between them. Germline-derived CDR1 and CDR2 are SGHVS and FNYEAQ. CDR3 sequence (DNA): TGTGCCAGCAGCTTAGACTTTCCCGGGGAGCTGTTTTTT. Translated: CASSLDFPGELFF.

The rearrangement joins TRBV25-1 to TRBJ2-3; D gene unclear. Germline CDR1 and CDR2: MGHDK and SYGVNS. The CDR3 has 16 amino acids. Trimming pared 4 bases from V and 0 bases from J, leaving 14 bases between. Written as DNA, the CDR3 is TGTGCCAGCAGTGCGGGCCAGGCCCCGAGCACAGATACGCAGTATTTT. It translates to CASSAGQAPSTDTQYF.

This rearrangement joins TRBV19 to TRBJ1-1, with D tentatively TRBD1 (6 bases). From germline, CDR1 is LNHDA and CDR2 SQIVND (reference sequence). V lost 8 bases, J lost 3 bases, and 16 bases lay in between. The CDR3 covers 14 residues. The CDR3 nucleotides read TGTGCCAGTTCCCCGTGGGGGCGGGACACTGAAGCTTTCTTT. It encodes CASSPWGRDTEAFF.

The chain uses TRBV18 and TRBJ2-1; D call uncertain. The ends were cut back, 0 bases at V and 7 bases at J, with 10 bases in the middle. CDR1 KGHSH and CDR2 LQKENI come from the germline V gene. The CDR3 runs 14 residues. The CDR3 loop is CASSPPLDGNEQFF. The CDR3 bases are TGTGCCAGCTCACCACCCTTGGATGGGAATGAGCAGTTCTTC. The full variable domain, in which reference TRBV18 and TRBJ2-1 provide the parts outside the CDR3, is NAGVMQNPRHLVRRRGQEARLRCSPMKGHSHVYWYRQLPEEGLKFMVYLQKENIIDESGMPKERFSAEFPKEGPSILRIQQVVRGDSAAYFCASSPPLDGNEQFFGPGTRLTVL.

V and J are TRBV19 and TRBJ2-5; D perhaps matches TRBD2 (6 bases). Trimming cost V 6 bases and J 5 bases, with 19 bases left between them. This CDR3 region has 15 residues. Germline V gives CDR1 LNHDA, CDR2 SQIVND (reference sequence). The CDR3 spells CASRDGSKPLETQYF. CDR3 DNA: TGTGCCAGTAGGGACGGGAGTAAGCCGCTGGAGACCCAGTACTTC. Drawing the rest from reference TRBV19 and TRBJ2-5, the complete variable domain is DGGITQSPKYLFRKEGQNVTLSCEQNLNHDAMYWYRQDPGQGLRLIYYSQIVNDFQKGDIAEGYSVSREKKESFPLTVTSAQKNPTAFYLCASRDGSKPLETQYFGPGTRLLVL.

The chain links TRBV4-3 to TRBJ1-5; D may be TRBD1 (6 bases). The CDR3 spans 14 residues. V was cut by 4 bases and J by 3 bases, with 10 bases left in between. Per germline, CDR1 LGHNA and CDR2 YSLEER. The CDR3 DNA is TGCGCCAGCAGCCTTACAGGGTTCAATCAGCCCCAGCATTTT. Protein: CASSLTGFNQPQHF.

The chain uses TRBV12-5 and TRBJ2-5; D not certain. Trimming stripped 6 bases from V and 4 bases from J, with 9 bases between. CDR3 length: 12 amino acids. Germline V gene lookup returns CDR1 LGHNT and CDR2 FRNRAP. CDR3 in amino acids: CASGRTRETQYF. CDR3 nucleotides: TGTGCTAGTGGCCGGACCAGAGAGACCCAGTACTTC.

The chain couples TRBV6-6 to TRBJ2-5; D is ambiguous. The germline V and J ends were trimmed by 2 bases and 4 bases, with 5 bases remaining between them. Germline V gene sequence: CDR1 MNHNY, CDR2 SVGAGI (reference sequence). The length of the CDR3 is 12 residues. The CDR3: CASSYPGETQYF. CDR3 in DNA: TGTGCCAGCAGTTACCCAGGAGAGACCCAGTACTTC.

This chain joins TRBV5-1 and TRBJ2-7; D could derive from TRBD1 or TRBD2 (6 bases each). Germline values: CDR1 SGHRS, CDR2 YFSETQ. The CDR3 contains 14 residues. Trimming left V 5 bases short and J 4 bases short, with 16 bases between. The CDR3 sequence: CASRGGTLSYEQYF. In DNA, the CDR3 is TGCGCCAGCAGAGGGGGGACACTATCATACGAGCAGTACTTC. The full variable domain, rest sourced from reference TRBV5-1 and TRBJ2-7, is KAGVTQTPRYLIKTRGQQVTLSCSPISGHRSVSWYQQTPGQGLQFLFEYFSETQRNKGNFPGRFSGRQFSNSRSEMNVSTLELGDSALYLCASRGGTLSYEQYFGPGTRLTVT.

The chain uses TRBV7-7 and TRBJ2-1; weak D call: TRBD2 (6 bases). V lost 5 bases and J 0 bases, leaving 14 bases between the germline ends. The germline V gene has CDR1 SSHAT and CDR2 FNYEAQ (reference sequence). CDR3 length equals 16 residues. In DNA, the CDR3 is TGTGCCAGCAGCCTATCGGGAGTCTCCTCCTACAATGAGCAGTTCTTC. It translates to CASSLSGVSSYNEQFF.

A remark on this clone: Distinct nucleotide sequences in the sample also encode this CDR3. The chain joins TRBV2 to TRBJ2-2; the D is unclear. CDR1 and CDR2 from the germline V gene are SNHLY and FYNNEI. V gave up 6 bases and J gave up 11 bases, with 13 bases separating them. This CDR3 is 12 amino acids long. CDR3 sequence: CASSNAVGELFF. CDR3 coding DNA: TGTGCCAGCAGCAACGCTGTCGGAGAGCTGTTTTTT.

This chain connects TRBV18 to TRBJ2-5; D might be TRBD1 (6 bases). The CDR3 extends over 15 amino acids. From germline, CDR1 is KGHSH and CDR2 LQKENI. Trimming left V 4 bases short and J 1 base short, with 13 bases between. The CDR3 sequence: CASSRLTGVQETQYF. In nucleotides, the CDR3 is TGTGCCAGCTCACGGCTGACAGGCGTCCAAGAGACCCAGTACTTC.

The chain has TRBV15 and TRBJ1-3; no clear D. V was clipped by 0 bases and J by 1 base, with 7 bases between them. CDR1 and CDR2 from the germline V gene are LNHNV and YYDKDF (reference sequence). This CDR3 comprises 15 residues. In DNA form, the CDR3 reads TGTGCCACCAGCAGAGAAAGGCTTTCTGGAAACACCATATATTTT. Encoded protein: CATSRERLSGNTIYF. Looking up the rest from reference TRBV15 and TRBJ1-3 gives the full variable domain: DAMVIQNPRYQVTQFGKPVTLSCSQTLNHNVMYWYQQKSSQAPKLLFHYYDKDFNNEADTPDNFQSRRPNTSFCFLDIRSPGLGDTAMYLCATSRERLSGNTIYFGEGSWLTVV.

V gene TRBV5-1 combines with J gene TRBJ1-2; no reliable D call. The germline V gene encodes CDR1 SGHRS and CDR2 YFSETQ. This CDR3 comprises 14 residues. V shed 8 bases and J shed 5 bases, with 19 bases lying between them. CDR3 sequence: CASRFSTYTYGYTF. Here the CDR3 DNA reads TGCGCCAGTCGATTTTCGACGTATACTTATGGCTACACCTTC.

In this sample, this clone turned up once. This chain links TRBV6-5 with TRBJ1-4; D uncertain. Per the germline V gene, CDR1 is MNHEY and CDR2 is SVGAGI. Trimming shortened V by 0 bases and J by 5 bases, and 10 bases separated the two germline ends. There are 15 residues in the CDR3. The CDR3 loop is CASSYSGQMNEKLFF. In nucleotides, the CDR3 is TGTGCCAGCAGTTACTCGGGCCAGATGAATGAAAAACTGTTTTTT.